This paragraph covers one TCR beta chain sequence. This clone appeared once. The clone's antigen remains unknown. Base qualities are not at hand, and no much larger clone is one base apart. The CDR3 holds 14 amino acids from the cysteine to the phenylalanine. The DNA shown is the 42-base CDR3, in frame from base 1. Trimmed from V: 3 bases; trimmed from J: 12 bases; junction bases lacking a gene match: 14. CDR1 SEHNR and CDR2 FQNEAQ are derived from the germline V gene (reference sequence). TCRbeta CDR3 regions were amplified from genomic DNA by means of the immunoSEQ Assay, a bias-controlled multiplex PCR. The study's processing was this. Within the assay, amplification of reference gene primers was used to estimate how many nucleated cells each sample contained. Sequence reads were collapsed and filtered to measure the absolute abundance of every unique TCRbeta CDR3 rearrangement. For each sample, productive Simpson clonality was calculated by taking the square root of Simpson's diversity index across productive rearrangements. Imported from immuneACCESS, the table was reduced by TCRdb to in-frame sequences with V and J called. These copies leave out some clones; in studies compared against another copy, an unresolved V gene accounts for under half, and the cause of the remainder is not known. That table furnishes V, J and clone size, whereas the DNA furnished D and trimming. The sample table contains 200,000 to 250,000 clones; only one count was recorded for about 85% of them. Approximately 12% of the sample belongs to the ten largest clones.

A second Seattle source provided samples from volunteer blood donors who had recovered from COVID-19. Each collaborating institution followed its own protocols to collect whole blood in K2EDTA tubes. For TCRbeta analysis, collaborator samples were shipped as frozen whole blood, as isolated PBMCs, or as DNA extracted from either sample type. This specimen belongs to a study of blood T cell repertoires in COVID-19 (dated by TCRdb to about 2020). The study in broad terms: The collaborator samples originated in the United States, Italy and Spain and spanned the acute and convalescent phases of COVID-19. Where HLA class I and class II types were available, the types were taken from metadata supplied by the sample provider, not from assay-based typing. Samples came from the ongoing ImmuneRACE study (first 160 participants) plus 1,254 subjects from 6 global collaborators. The sample metadata nearly always contained a de-identified subject ID, COVID-19 status, age in years and sex. The material from the prospective study consisted of cDNA or gDNA derived from T cells, B-cell-depleted T cells, or PBMCs. The repertoires were released in a freely available public database meant as a resource for research on the immune response to SARS-CoV-2. The dataset comprised deeply sampled blood TCRbeta repertoires from subjects exposed to, actively infected with, or recovered from COVID-19. Study-wide findings and limitations: Clinical and demographic metadata were provided uncurated, with the amount varying by source and participant.

This clonotype originated in a woman younger than 30 who had recovered from COVID-19. What was sequenced was peripheral blood. Recombination linked TRBV7-9 to TRBJ2-7; the central 7 bases match TRBD2. CDR3 region: CASSFPGEGKSPYF. The DNA reads TGTGCCAGCAGCTTTCCGGGGGAGGGAAAAAGTCCGTACTTC.